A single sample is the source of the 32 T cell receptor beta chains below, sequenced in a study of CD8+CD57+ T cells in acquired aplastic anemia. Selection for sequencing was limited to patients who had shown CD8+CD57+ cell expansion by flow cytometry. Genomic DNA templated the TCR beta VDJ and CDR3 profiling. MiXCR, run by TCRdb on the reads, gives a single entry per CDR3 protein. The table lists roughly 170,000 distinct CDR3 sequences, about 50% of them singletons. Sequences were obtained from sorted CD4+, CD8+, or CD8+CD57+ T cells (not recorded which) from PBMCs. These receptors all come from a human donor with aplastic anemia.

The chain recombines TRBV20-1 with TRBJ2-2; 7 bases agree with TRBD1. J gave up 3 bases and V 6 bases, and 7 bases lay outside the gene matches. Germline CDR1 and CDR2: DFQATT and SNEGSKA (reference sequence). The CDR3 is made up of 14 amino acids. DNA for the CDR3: TGCAGTGCAAAGACAGGGCGGGACACCGGGGAGCTGTTTTTT. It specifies CSAKTGRDTGELFF.

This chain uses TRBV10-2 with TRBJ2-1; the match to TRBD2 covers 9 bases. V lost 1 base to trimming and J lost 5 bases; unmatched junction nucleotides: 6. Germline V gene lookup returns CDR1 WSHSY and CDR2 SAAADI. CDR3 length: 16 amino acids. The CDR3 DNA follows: TGCGCCAGCAGTGAGTTTGCGACTAGCGGTAACAATGAGCAGTTCTTC. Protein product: CASSEFATSGNNEQFF.

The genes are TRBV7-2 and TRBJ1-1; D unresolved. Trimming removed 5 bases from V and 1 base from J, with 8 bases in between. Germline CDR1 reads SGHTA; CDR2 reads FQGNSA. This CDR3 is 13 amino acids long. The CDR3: CASSVPTNTEAFF. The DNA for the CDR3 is TGTGCCAGCAGCGTCCCTACGAACACTGAAGCTTTCTTT.

CDR3 sequence (DNA): TGCGCCAGCGGACTGAGGGGGGGCCCTTCTCCCCAGCATTTT. This gives the protein CASGLRGGPSPQHF. This sequence joins TRBV10-2 and TRBJ1-5; weak D call: TRBD1 (6 bases). V was pared by 8 bases and J by 10 bases, with 21 bases between. The CDR3 is 14 amino acids. The germline V gene has CDR1 WSHSY and CDR2 SAAADI.

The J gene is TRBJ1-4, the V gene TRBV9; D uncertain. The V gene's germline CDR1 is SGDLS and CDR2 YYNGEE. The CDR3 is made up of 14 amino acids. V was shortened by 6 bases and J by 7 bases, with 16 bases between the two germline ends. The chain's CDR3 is CASTWGSEGEKLFF. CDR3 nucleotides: TGTGCCAGCACCTGGGGTTCTGAGGGTGAAAAACTGTTTTTT.

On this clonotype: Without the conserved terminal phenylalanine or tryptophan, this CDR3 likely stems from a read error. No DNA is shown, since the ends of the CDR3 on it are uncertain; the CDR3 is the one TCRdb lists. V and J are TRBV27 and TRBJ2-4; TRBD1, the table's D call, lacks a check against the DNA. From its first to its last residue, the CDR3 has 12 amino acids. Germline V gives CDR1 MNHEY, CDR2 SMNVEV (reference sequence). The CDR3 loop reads CASSSSVAGAPP.

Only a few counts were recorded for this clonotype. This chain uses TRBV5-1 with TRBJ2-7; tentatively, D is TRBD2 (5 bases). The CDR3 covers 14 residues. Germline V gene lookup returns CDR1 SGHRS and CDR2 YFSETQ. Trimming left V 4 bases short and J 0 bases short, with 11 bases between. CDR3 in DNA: TGCGCCAGCAGCACATGGACTGACTCCTACGAGCAGTACTTC. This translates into CASSTWTDSYEQYF. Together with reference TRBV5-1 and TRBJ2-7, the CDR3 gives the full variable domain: KAGVTQTPRYLIKTRGQQVTLSCSPISGHRSVSWYQQTPGQGLQFLFEYFSETQRNKGNFPGRFSGRQFSNSRSEMNVSTLELGDSALYLCASSTWTDSYEQYFGPGTRLTVT.

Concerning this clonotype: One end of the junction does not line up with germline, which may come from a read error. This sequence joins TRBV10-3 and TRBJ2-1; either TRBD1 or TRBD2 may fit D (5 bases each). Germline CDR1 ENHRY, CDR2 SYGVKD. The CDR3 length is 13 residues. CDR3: CAIRGTSVNEQLF. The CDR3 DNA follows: TGTGCCATCAGAGGGACGTCCGTCAATGAGCAGCTCTTC.

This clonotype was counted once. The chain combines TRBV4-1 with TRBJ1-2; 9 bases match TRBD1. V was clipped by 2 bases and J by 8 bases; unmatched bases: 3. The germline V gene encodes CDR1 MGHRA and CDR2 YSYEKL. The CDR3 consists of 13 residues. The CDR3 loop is CASSQRTGDGYTF. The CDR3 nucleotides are TGCGCCAGCAGCCAACGGACAGGGGACGGCTACACCTTC.

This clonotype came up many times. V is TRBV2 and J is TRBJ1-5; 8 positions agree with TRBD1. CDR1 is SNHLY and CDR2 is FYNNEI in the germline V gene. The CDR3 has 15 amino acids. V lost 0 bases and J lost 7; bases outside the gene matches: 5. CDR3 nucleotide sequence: TGTGCCAGCAGTGAAGCGCTGGGGACAGGCCAGCCCCAGCATTTT. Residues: CASSEALGTGQPQHF.

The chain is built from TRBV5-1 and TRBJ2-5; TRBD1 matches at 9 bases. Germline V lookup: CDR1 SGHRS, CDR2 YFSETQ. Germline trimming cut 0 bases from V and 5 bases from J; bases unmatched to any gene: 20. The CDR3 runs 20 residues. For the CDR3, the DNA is TGCGCCAGCAGCTTGGAGGATGGGACAGGGTTCTCTAGCGTCCCGGAGACCCAGTACTTC. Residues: CASSLEDGTGFSSVPETQYF.

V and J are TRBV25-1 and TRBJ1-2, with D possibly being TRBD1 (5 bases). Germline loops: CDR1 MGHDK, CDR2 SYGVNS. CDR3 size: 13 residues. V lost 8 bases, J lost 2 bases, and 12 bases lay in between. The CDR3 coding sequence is TGTGCCAGCTTAGACAGCGTGAACTATGGCTACACCTTC. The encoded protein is CASLDSVNYGYTF.

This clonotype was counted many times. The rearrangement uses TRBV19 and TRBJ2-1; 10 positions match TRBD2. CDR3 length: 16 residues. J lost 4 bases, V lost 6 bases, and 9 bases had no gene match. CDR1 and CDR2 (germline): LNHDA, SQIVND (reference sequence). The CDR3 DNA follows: TGTGCCAGTAGAAACGGGGCTAGCGGGGGATACAATGAGCAGTTCTTC. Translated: CASRNGASGGYNEQFF.

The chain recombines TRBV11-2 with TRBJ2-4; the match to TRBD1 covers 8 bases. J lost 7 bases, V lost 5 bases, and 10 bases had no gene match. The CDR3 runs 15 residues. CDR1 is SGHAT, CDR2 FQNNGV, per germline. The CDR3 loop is CASSPARGQGNIQYF. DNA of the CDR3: TGTGCCAGCAGCCCCGCCCGCGGACAGGGTAACATTCAGTACTTC.

The CDR3 sequence is CASSFRAGKGGYTF. Written as DNA, the CDR3 is TGTGCCAGCAGTTTTAGGGCAGGGAAGGGTGGCTACACCTTC. The chain combines TRBV28 with TRBJ1-2, with a possible D match to TRBD1 (5 bases). Trimming took off 3 bases at V and 7 bases at J, with 15 bases between the two ends. CDR3 length equals 14 residues. The germline CDR1 and CDR2 sequences are MDHEN and SYDVKM.

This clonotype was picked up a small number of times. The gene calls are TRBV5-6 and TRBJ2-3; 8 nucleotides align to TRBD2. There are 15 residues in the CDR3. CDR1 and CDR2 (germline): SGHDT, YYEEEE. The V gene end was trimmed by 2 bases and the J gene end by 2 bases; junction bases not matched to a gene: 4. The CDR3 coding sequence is TGTGCCAGCAGCTTACTAGCGGAAACCACAGATACGCAGTATTTT. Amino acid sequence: CASSLLAETTDTQYF.

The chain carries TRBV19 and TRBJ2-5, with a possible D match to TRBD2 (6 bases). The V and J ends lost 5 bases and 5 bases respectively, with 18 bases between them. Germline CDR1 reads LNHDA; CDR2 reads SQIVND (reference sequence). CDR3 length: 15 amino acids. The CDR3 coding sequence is TGTGCCAGTAGTGAGGGAGGCAGGGCGGCGGAGACCCAGTACTTC. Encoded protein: CASSEGGRAAETQYF.

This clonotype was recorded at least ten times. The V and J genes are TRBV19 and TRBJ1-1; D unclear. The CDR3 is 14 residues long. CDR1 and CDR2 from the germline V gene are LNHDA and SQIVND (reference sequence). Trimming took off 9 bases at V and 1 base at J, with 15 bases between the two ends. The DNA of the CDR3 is TGTGCCAGGAAGAGGGCTGGAGGGAACACTGAAGCTTTCTTT. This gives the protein CARKRAGGNTEAFF. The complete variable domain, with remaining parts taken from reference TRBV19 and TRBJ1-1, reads DGGITQSPKYLFRKEGQNVTLSCEQNLNHDAMYWYRQDPGQGLRLIYYSQIVNDFQKGDIAEGYSVSREKKESFPLTVTSAQKNPTAFYLCARKRAGGNTEAFFGQGTRLTVV.

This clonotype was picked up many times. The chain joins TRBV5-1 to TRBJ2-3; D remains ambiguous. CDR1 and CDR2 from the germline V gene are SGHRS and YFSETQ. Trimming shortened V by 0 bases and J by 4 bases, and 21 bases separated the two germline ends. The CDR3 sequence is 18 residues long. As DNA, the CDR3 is TGCGCCAGCAGCTTGGCCTCGGCCCGGCTGGGTGGTCCAGATACGCAGTATTTT. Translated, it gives CASSLASARLGGPDTQYF.

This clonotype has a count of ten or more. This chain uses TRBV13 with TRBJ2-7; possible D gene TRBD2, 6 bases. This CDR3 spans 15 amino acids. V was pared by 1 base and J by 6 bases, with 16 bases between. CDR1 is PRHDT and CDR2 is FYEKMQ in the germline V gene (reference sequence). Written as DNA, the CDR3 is TGTGCCAGCAGCTTAGCGGCGGGGCGAGCCGGCGAGCAGTACTTC. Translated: CASSLAAGRAGEQYF.

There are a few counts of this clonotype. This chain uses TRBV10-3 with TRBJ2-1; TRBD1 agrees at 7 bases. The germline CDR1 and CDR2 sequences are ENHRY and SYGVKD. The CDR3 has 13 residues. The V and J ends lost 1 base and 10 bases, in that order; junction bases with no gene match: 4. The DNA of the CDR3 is TGTGCCATCAGTGAGTGGGACAGATCGGAGCAGTTCTTC. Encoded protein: CAISEWDRSEQFF.

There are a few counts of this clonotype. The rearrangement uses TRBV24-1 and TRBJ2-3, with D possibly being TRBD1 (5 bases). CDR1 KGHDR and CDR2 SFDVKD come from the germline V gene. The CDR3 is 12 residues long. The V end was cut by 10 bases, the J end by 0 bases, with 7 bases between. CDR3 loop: CATQGSTDTQYF. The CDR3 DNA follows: TGTGCCACTCAGGGTAGCACAGATACGCAGTATTTT.

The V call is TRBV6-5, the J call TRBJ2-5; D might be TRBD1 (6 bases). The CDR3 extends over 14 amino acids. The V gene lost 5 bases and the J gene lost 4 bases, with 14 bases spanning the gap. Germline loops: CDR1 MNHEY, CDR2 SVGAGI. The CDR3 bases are TGTGCCAGCAGTACTCCAGGGGTTTCAGAGACCCAGTACTTC. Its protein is CASSTPGVSETQYF.

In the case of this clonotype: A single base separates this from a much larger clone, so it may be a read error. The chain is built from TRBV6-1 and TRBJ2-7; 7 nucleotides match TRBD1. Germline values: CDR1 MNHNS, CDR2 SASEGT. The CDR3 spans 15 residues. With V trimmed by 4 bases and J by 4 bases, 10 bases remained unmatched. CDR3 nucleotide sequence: TGTGCCAGCAGTGCTACAGGGGACCCAGCTTACGAGCAGTACTTC. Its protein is CASSATGDPAYEQYF.

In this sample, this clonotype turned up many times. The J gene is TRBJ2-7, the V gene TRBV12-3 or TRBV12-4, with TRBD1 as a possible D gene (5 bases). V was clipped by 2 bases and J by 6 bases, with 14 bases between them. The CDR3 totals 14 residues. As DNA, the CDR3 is TGTGCCAGCAGTTTACGGGTGGACACTACCGAGCAGTACTTC. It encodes CASSLRVDTTEQYF.

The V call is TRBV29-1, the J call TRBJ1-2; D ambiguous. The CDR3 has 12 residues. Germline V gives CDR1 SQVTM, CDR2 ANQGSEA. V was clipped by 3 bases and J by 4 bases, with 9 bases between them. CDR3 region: CSVEDGSYGYTF. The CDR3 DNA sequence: TGCAGCGTTGAGGACGGCAGCTATGGCTACACCTTC. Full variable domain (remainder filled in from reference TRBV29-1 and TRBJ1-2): SAVISQKPSRDICQRGTSLTIQCQVDSQVTMMFWYRQQPGQSLTLIATANQGSEATYESGFVIDKFPISRPNLTFSTLTVSNMSPEDSSIYLCSVEDGSYGYTFGSGTRLTVV.

The CDR3 DNA reads TGTGCCAGCAGTCGGGACTATCTGAGATACGAGCAGTACTTC. It codes for CASSRDYLRYEQYF. The chain employs TRBV7-2 and TRBJ2-7; 7 bases align to TRBD2. There are 14 residues in the CDR3. Germline CDR1 is SGHTA and CDR2 is FQGNSA. V was clipped by 6 bases and J by 4 bases; unmatched bases: 9.

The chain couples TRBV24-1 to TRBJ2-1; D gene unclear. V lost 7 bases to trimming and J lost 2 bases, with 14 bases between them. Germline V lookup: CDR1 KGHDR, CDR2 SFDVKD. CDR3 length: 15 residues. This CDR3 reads CATSAESGTYNEQFF. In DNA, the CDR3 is TGTGCCACCAGCGCTGAGTCGGGCACCTACAATGAGCAGTTCTTC.

CDR3 amino acids: CASSLIAGGTNEQFF. DNA of the CDR3: TGTGCCAGCAGCTTAATAGCGGGGGGGACAAATGAGCAGTTCTTC. The chain links TRBV11-1 to TRBJ2-1; the match to TRBD2 covers 11 bases. V lost 2 bases, J lost 7 bases, and 4 bases stayed unmatched. Germline V gives CDR1 SGHAT, CDR2 FQDESV (reference sequence). The CDR3 consists of 15 residues.

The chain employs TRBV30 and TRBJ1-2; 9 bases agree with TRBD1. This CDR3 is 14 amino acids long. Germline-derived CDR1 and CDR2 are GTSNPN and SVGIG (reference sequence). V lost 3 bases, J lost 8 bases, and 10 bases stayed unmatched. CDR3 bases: TGTGCCTGGAGACAACGTACAGGGGGCCTGGGCTACACCTTC. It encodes CAWRQRTGGLGYTF.

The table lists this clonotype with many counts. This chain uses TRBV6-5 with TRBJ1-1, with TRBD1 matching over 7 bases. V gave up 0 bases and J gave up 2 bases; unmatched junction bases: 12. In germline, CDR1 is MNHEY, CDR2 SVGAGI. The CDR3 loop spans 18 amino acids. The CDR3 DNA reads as TGTGCCAGCAGTTACTCGAGCTTCGCGGGACAGCCAAACACTGAAGCTTTCTTT. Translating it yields CASSYSSFAGQPNTEAFF.

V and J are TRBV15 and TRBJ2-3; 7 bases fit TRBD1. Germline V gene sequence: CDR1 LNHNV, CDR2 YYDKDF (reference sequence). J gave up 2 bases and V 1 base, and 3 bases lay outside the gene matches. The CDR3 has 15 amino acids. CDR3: CATSRGQGNTDTQYF. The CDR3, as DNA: TGTGCCACCAGCAGAGGACAGGGTAACACAGATACGCAGTATTTT.